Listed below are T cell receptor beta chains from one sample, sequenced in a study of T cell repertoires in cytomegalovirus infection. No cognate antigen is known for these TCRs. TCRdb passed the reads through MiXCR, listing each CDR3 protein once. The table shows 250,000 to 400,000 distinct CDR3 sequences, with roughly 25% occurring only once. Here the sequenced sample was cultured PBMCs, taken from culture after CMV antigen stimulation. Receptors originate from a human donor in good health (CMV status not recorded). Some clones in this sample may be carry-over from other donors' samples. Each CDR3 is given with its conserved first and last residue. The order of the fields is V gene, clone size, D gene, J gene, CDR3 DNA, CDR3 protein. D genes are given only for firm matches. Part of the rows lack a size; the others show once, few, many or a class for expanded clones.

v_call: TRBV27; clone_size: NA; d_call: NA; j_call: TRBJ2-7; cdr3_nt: TGTGCCAGCAGTTTGGTCAGCAGCTCCTACGAGCAGTACTTC; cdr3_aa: CASSLVSSSYEQYF
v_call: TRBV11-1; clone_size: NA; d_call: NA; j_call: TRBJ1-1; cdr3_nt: TGTGCCAGCAGCTTAGAAGGGGGGCGAGACACTGAAGCTTTCTTT; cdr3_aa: CASSLEGGRDTEAFF
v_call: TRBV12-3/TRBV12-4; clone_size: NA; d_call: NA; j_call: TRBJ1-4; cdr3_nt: TGTGCCAGCCAGAGGGGAACCAATGAAAAACTGTTTTTT; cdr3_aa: CASQRGTNEKLFF
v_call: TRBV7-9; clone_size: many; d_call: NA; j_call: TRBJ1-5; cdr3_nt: TGTGCCAGCAGTCCGACAGACTATAGTCAGCCCCAGCATTTT; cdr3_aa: CASSPTDYSQPQHF
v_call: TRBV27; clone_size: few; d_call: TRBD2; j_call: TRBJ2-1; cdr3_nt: TGTGCCAGCAGTTTGCCTACTAGCGGGAGGGGCAATAGACCCTCCTACAATGAGCAGTTCTTC; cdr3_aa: CASSLPTSGRGNRPSYNEQFF
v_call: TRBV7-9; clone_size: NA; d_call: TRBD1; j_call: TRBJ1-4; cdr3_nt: TGTGCCAGCAGCTTAACCCGGGACAGGGGCTTTGAAAAACTGTTTTTT; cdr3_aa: CASSLTRDRGFEKLFF
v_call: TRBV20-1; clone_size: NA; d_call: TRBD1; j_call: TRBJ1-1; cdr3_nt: TGCAGTGCTATAGTCGGGACAGGGTTCCCTGAAGCTTTCTTT; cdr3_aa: CSAIVGTGFPEAFF
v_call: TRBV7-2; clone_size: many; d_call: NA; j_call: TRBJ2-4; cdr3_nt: TGTGCCAGCAGCGCTGGACGGACTGTAGCCAAAAACATTCAGTACTTC; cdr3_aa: CASSAGRTVAKNIQYF
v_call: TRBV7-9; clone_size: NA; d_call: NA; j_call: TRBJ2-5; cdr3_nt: TGTGCCAGCATCAAAGACAGGAGGGGCCAAGAGACCCAGTACTTC; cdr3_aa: CASIKDRRGQETQYF
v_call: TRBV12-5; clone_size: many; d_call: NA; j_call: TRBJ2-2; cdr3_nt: TGTGCTAGTGGACTACAGGGCTTAGGCACCGGGGAGCTGTTTTTT; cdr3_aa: CASGLQGLGTGELFF
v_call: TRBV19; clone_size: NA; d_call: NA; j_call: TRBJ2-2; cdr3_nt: TGTGCCACCCAAGTTCGATTTTCGACACCCGGGGAGCTGTTTTTT; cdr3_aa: CATQVRFSTPGELFF
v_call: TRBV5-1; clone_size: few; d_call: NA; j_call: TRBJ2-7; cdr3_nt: TGCGCCAGCAGCTTACAAGGGGGGACGGCGTACGAGCAGTACTTC; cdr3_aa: CASSLQGGTAYEQYF
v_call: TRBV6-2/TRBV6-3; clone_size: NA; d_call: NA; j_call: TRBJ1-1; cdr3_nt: TGTGCCAGCAACCCTTCCAGGGGGAACACTGAAGCTTTCTTT; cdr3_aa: CASNPSRGNTEAFF
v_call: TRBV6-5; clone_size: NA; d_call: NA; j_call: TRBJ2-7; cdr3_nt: TGTGCCAGCAGTTACTCCCGGAGCAGGGACGAGCAGTACTTC; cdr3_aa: CASSYSRSRDEQYF
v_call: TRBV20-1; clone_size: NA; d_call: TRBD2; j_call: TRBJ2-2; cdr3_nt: TGCAGTGCTAGTCACGGGAGGGCCGGAACCGGGGAGCTGTTTTTT; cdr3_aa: CSASHGRAGTGELFF
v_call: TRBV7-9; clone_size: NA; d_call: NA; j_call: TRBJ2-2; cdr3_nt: TGTGCCAGCACCCTATCCACCCCCGGGGAGCTGTTTTTT; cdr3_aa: CASTLSTPGELFF
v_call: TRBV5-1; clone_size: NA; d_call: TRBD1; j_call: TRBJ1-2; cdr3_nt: TGCGCCAGCAGCTTGGGGCCGGACAGGGATAGCCATGGCTACACCTTC; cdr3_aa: CASSLGPDRDSHGYTF
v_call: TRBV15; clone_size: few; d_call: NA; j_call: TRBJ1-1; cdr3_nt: TGTGCCACCAGCAGAGATAAGGCCTCGAACACTGAAGCTTTCTTT; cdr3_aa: CATSRDKASNTEAFF
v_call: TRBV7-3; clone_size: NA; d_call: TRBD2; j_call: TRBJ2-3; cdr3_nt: TGTGCCAGCAGCCAGACTAGCGGGAGAGTTGATACGCAGTATTTT; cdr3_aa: CASSQTSGRVDTQYF
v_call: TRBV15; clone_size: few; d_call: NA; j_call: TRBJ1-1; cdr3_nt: TGTGCCACCAGCAGAGAGGGCCCAGGGAACACTGAAGCTTTCTTT; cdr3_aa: CATSREGPGNTEAFF
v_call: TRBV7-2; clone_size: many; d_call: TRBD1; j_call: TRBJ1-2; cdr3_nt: TGTGCCAGCAGCTTCAAGACAGGGGACTATGGCTACACCTTC; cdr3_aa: CASSFKTGDYGYTF
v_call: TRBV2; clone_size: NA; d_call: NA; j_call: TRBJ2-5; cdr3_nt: TGTGCCAGCAGTGAAGAGGGAAAGACCCAGTACTTC; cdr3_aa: CASSEEGKTQYF
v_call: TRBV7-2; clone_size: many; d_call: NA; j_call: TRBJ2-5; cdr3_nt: TGTGCCAGCAGCTTAGGAGAGGGGAGGCGAGAGACCCAGTACTTC; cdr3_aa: CASSLGEGRRETQYF
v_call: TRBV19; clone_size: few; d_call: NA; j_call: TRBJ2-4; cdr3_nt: TGTGCCAGTAGTACAAGCGGCACAGGGGCCAAAAACATTCAGTACTTC; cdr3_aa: CASSTSGTGAKNIQYF
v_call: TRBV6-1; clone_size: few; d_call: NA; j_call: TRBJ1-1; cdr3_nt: TGTGCCAGCATCCTCACTACAGGGTTAAACACTGAAGCTTTCTTT; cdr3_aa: CASILTTGLNTEAFF
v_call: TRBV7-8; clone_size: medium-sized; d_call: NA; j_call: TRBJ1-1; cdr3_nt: TGTGCCAGCAGCTTAAGGCCGGGGTGGGCAAACACTGAAGCTTTCTTT; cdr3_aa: CASSLRPGWANTEAFF
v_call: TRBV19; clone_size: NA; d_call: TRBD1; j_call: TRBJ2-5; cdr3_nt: TGTGCCAGTAGTATGGGGCAGGGGGCAGAGACCCAGTACTTC; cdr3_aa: CASSMGQGAETQYF
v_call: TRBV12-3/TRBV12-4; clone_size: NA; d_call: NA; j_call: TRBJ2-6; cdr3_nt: TGTGCCAGCAGTTCTTATAAGGTCGGGCTAACTGGGGCCAACGTCCTGACTTTC; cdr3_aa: CASSSYKVGLTGANVLTF
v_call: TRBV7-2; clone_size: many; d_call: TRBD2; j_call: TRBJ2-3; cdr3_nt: TGTGCCAGCAGCTTGGGGACTAGCGGGAGCGGGGCAGATACGCAGTATTTT; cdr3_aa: CASSLGTSGSGADTQYF